This T cell receptor (beta chain) was observed in a study of cytomegalovirus exposure and HLA in healthy donors. Assay used: immunoSEQ multiplex PCR; TCRdb lists only in-frame clones, some missing. The data show a few hundred thousand clones, 80% to 90% seen once. The TCR originated in a woman aged 18-35 years in good health and CMV-seronegative. The sample comprised PBMCs.

In nucleotides, the CDR3 is TGTGCCAGCAGTCCCGGGAATACCGGGGAGCTGTTTTTT. This sequence encodes CASSPGNTGELFF. The chain couples TRBV27 to TRBJ2-2; TRBD2 is a possible D gene (5 bases). The germline gives CDR1 MNHEY, CDR2 SMNVEV (reference sequence). V was cut by 5 bases and J by 5 bases, with 9 bases left in between. CDR3 size: 13 residues.